The 26 T cell receptor beta chains below come from one sample, sequenced in a study of shared clonotypes between healthy human individuals. Naive CD8 cells comprised CD45RO-negative, CCR7-positively selected cells, excluding terminally differentiated effector memory CD45RA+ cells. Clones were read by immunoSEQ multiplex PCR, and TCRdb kept only the in-frame ones, dropping some. The table includes around 2,100,000 clones, about 95% detected once. Source material: naive CD8+ T cells sorted from blood. All receptors come from a man between 18 and 35 years old in good health.

Points on this clone: The same CDR3 arises from other DNA sequences in this sample as well. The J gene is TRBJ2-7, the V gene TRBV7-9, with a possible D match to TRBD1 (6 bases). The CDR3 extends over 14 amino acids. The V gene lost 4 bases and the J gene lost 3 bases, with 13 bases spanning the gap. Germline CDR1 SEHNR, CDR2 FQNEAQ (reference sequence). The CDR3 sequence: CASSSPDRVYEQYF. In nucleotides, the CDR3 is TGTGCCAGCAGCTCCCCGGACAGAGTCTACGAGCAGTACTTC. Looking up the rest from reference TRBV7-9 and TRBJ2-7 gives the full variable domain: DTGVSQNPRHKITKRGQNVTFRCDPISEHNRLYWYRQTLGQGPEFLTYFQNEAQLEKSRLLSDRFSAERPKGSFSTLEIQRTEQGDSAMYLCASSSPDRVYEQYFGPGTRLTVT.

The chain is built from TRBV5-6 and TRBJ2-4; tentatively, D is TRBD1 (6 bases). The germline V gene encodes CDR1 SGHDT and CDR2 YYEEEE. The CDR3 runs to 14 residues. V lost 0 bases to trimming and J lost 3 bases, with 7 bases between them. CDR3 residues: CASSLAGDKNIQYF. For the CDR3, the DNA is TGTGCCAGCAGCTTGGCAGGGGACAAAAACATTCAGTACTTC.

This chain connects TRBV29-1 to TRBJ2-1; D tentatively fits TRBD1 or TRBD2 (6 bases each). CDR1 is SQVTM and CDR2 is ANQGSEA in the germline V gene. V dropped 7 bases and J dropped 6 bases, with 19 bases sitting between them. There are 14 residues in the CDR3. CDR3 residues: CSATVAGGGNEQFF. The CDR3 DNA sequence: TGCAGCGCTACTGTGGCAGGAGGGGGCAATGAGCAGTTCTTC.

The J gene is TRBJ2-7, the V gene TRBV5-1, with a possible D match to TRBD1 (5 bases). The V end lost 6 bases, the J end lost 2 bases, and 15 bases lay between the germline ends. The CDR3 runs 14 residues. Germline V gene data show CDR1 as SGHRS and CDR2 as YFSETQ. CDR3 sequence: CASTDTGATYEQYF. In DNA form, the CDR3 reads TGCGCCAGCACGGACACTGGGGCAACCTACGAGCAGTACTTC.

The chain joins TRBV7-9 to TRBJ2-3; D is unresolved. This CDR3 has 13 amino acids. Between the trimmed V and J ends, which lost 2 bases and 6 bases, there was a span of 9 bases. Germline values: CDR1 SEHNR, CDR2 FQNEAQ (reference sequence). In DNA form, the CDR3 reads TGTGCCAGCAGCTTACGATGGAGCGATACGCAGTATTTT. It translates to CASSLRWSDTQYF.

This rearrangement joins TRBV6-6 to TRBJ2-2; D not resolved. V gave up 0 bases and J gave up 8 bases, with 7 bases separating them. This CDR3 spans 13 amino acids. CDR1 and CDR2 (germline): MNHNY, SVGAGI (reference sequence). Written as DNA, the CDR3 is TGTGCCAGCAGTTACTCGACCCCAGGGGAGCTGTTTTTT. Translating it yields CASSYSTPGELFF.

About this clone itself: The sample has other DNA sequences that encode this CDR3 too. The chain couples TRBV5-1 to TRBJ2-7, with D perhaps given as TRBD1 or TRBD2 (5 bases each). The V gene lost 1 base and the J gene lost 2 bases, with 13 bases spanning the gap. CDR1 and CDR2 from the germline V gene are SGHRS and YFSETQ. The CDR3 contains 15 residues. This CDR3 is CASSLTVGATYEQYF. The CDR3 DNA reads TGCGCCAGCAGCTTGACCGTCGGGGCGACCTACGAGCAGTACTTC.

The genes are TRBV10-3 and TRBJ1-2, with D maybe TRBD1 (5 bases). CDR3 length: 14 amino acids. V was pared by 7 bases and J by 3 bases, with 15 bases between. The V gene's germline CDR1 is ENHRY and CDR2 SYGVKD. CDR3 nucleotide sequence: TGTGCCATCAAGAGGGTGGAGGGGTACTATGGCTACACCTTC. Its protein is CAIKRVEGYYGYTF.

V is TRBV7-8 and J is TRBJ1-1; D gene ambiguous. The CDR3 sequence is 14 residues long. The ends were cut back, 4 bases at V and 1 base at J, with 10 bases in the middle. Germline V gene lookup returns CDR1 SGHVS and CDR2 FQNEAQ. Here the CDR3 DNA reads TGTGCCAGCAGCTCCCACATCAGGAACACTGAAGCTTTCTTT. Translation: CASSSHIRNTEAFF.

The V call is TRBV30, the J call TRBJ1-2, with D unresolved. V lost 0 bases, J lost 5 bases, and 7 bases lay in between. Per germline, CDR1 GTSNPN and CDR2 SVGIG (reference sequence). The CDR3 length is 12 residues. CDR3 coding DNA: TGTGCCTGGAGTGTATCGGGGTATGGCTACACCTTC. Amino acids: CAWSVSGYGYTF. The variable domain in full, with the rest retrieved from reference TRBV30 and TRBJ1-2, is SQTIHQWPATLVQPVGSPLSLECTVEGTSNPNLYWYRQAAGRGLQLLFYSVGIGQISSEVPQNLSASRPQDRQFILSSKKLLLSDSGFYLCAWSVSGYGYTFGSGTRLTVV.

This rearrangement joins TRBV28 to TRBJ1-3, with a tentative D call TRBD1 (5 bases). The germline V gene has CDR1 MDHEN and CDR2 SYDVKM. The CDR3 contains 14 residues. Trimming cost V 5 bases and J 2 bases, with 10 bases left between them. The CDR3 bases are TGTGCCAGCAGTCTGGGACTAACTGGAAACACCATATATTTT. Translation gives CASSLGLTGNTIYF.

The chain recombines TRBV25-1 with TRBJ2-7; a weak D match, TRBD1 (6 bases). CDR1 and CDR2 from the germline V gene are MGHDK and SYGVNS. Trimming took off 3 bases at V and 2 bases at J, with 11 bases between the two ends. The CDR3 runs 14 residues. CDR3 sequence (DNA): TGTGCCAGCAGTGAGACAGGCATGACCTACGAGCAGTACTTC. Encoded protein: CASSETGMTYEQYF.

A few counts support this clone. The J gene is TRBJ1-1, the V gene TRBV29-1; TRBD1 matches at 8 bases. The germline V gene has CDR1 SQVTM and CDR2 ANQGSEA. The CDR3 extends over 13 amino acids. The V and J ends lost 4 bases and 0 bases, in that order; junction bases with no gene match: 1. CDR3 region: CSVGTGLNTEAFF. Here the CDR3 DNA reads TGCAGCGTTGGGACAGGGCTGAACACTGAAGCTTTCTTT.

The chain recombines TRBV10-1 with TRBJ1-5; D might be TRBD1 (5 bases). The CDR3 totals 17 residues. The germline V gene encodes CDR1 WNHNN and CDR2 SYGVQD (reference sequence). V lost 8 bases and J lost 1, with 21 bases in between. The CDR3 loop is CASWLDLRDSSNQPQHF. The CDR3 nucleotides read TGCGCCAGCTGGTTAGATCTGAGGGACTCAAGCAATCAGCCCCAGCATTTT.

The chain recombines TRBV7-9 with TRBJ2-1, with 13 bases aligning to TRBD2. V lost 5 bases and J lost 5; bases outside the gene matches: 9. CDR3 length: 17 residues. CDR1 and CDR2 (germline): SEHNR, FQNEAQ (reference sequence). CDR3 sequence (DNA): TGTGCCAGCAGCCCAAGCGGGACTAGCGGGATAGACAATGAGCAGTTCTTC. Translated, it gives CASSPSGTSGIDNEQFF.

This chain connects TRBV4-1 to TRBJ2-1, with 9 nucleotides matching TRBD1. CDR1 and CDR2 (germline): MGHRA, YSYEKL. Trimming at V came to 3 bases and at J to 4 bases, leaving 10 bases not matched to a gene. This CDR3 comprises 17 residues. CDR3 loop: CASSQHSTGGGYNEQFF. The CDR3 DNA reads as TGCGCCAGCAGCCAGCATTCGACAGGGGGGGGTTACAATGAGCAGTTCTTC.

Of note for this clone: At the DNA level, this CDR3 is encoded by other sequences in the same sample as well. The chain couples TRBV5-6 to TRBJ2-7; D unclear. Trimming cost V 2 bases and J 3 bases, with 9 bases left between them. Germline loops: CDR1 SGHDT, CDR2 YYEEEE. The CDR3 is 13 residues long. As DNA, the CDR3 is TGTGCCAGCAGCTTAGGGAACAGCTACGAGCAGTACTTC. It translates to CASSLGNSYEQYF.

CDR3 sequence (DNA): TGTGCCAGCAGCTCGCTCCGAGGGGACAGAGCTACAAGGGCATATTTT. Its protein is CASSSLRGDRATRAYF. The genes are TRBV11-3 and TRBJ1-3, with 7 bases lining up with TRBD1. V shed 4 bases, J shed 15 bases, and the junction held 21 bases outside the gene matches. Per the germline V gene, CDR1 is SGHNT and CDR2 is YENEEA. The CDR3 runs to 16 residues.

J is TRBJ1-6 and V is TRBV4-1; 7 nucleotides align to TRBD1. The length of the CDR3 is 16 residues. CDR1 and CDR2 from the germline V gene are MGHRA and YSYEKL. Trimming removed 1 base from V and 0 bases from J; junction bases left unmatched: 0. The CDR3 here is CASSQAGGSYNSPLHF. The DNA of the CDR3 is TGCGCCAGCAGCCAAGCAGGGGGCTCCTATAATTCACCCCTCCACTTT.

This clone was seen once. The chain recombines TRBV7-2 with TRBJ2-1, with D possibly matching TRBD2 (5 bases). CDR3 length: 14 residues. V shed 5 bases and J shed 0 bases, with 8 bases lying between them. The germline CDR1 and CDR2 sequences are SGHTA and FQGNSA. The CDR3 sequence: CASSPRDSYNEQFF. CDR3 in DNA: TGTGCCAGCAGCCCCCGGGACTCCTACAATGAGCAGTTCTTC.

The J gene is TRBJ2-2, the V gene TRBV7-9; 7 nucleotides line up with TRBD1. J was trimmed by 6 bases and V by 3 bases; bases with no gene match: 10. CDR3 length equals 16 residues. CDR1 and CDR2 (germline): SEHNR, FQNEAQ (reference sequence). The CDR3 nucleotides read TGTGCCAGCAGCTTCGGGCAGGGGGTCGGAGCCGGGGAGCTGTTTTTT. It encodes CASSFGQGVGAGELFF.

This clone was seen a single time. The rearrangement joins TRBV11-2 to TRBJ2-1; D unresolved. The germline V gene encodes CDR1 SGHAT and CDR2 FQNNGV. The CDR3 is 12 amino acids. V was trimmed by 4 bases and J by 8 bases, leaving 9 bases between them. The CDR3 sequence: CASSSVWDEQFF. The CDR3 DNA is TGTGCCAGCAGCTCCGTATGGGATGAGCAGTTCTTC.

The chain is built from TRBV7-6 and TRBJ1-1; possible D gene TRBD1, 6 bases. V lost 4 bases and J 1 base, leaving 7 bases between the germline ends. The CDR3 is 13 residues long. Germline-derived CDR1 and CDR2 are SGHVS and FNYEAQ. CDR3 loop: CASSWGQNTEAFF. In DNA, the CDR3 is TGTGCCAGCAGCTGGGGACAGAACACTGAAGCTTTCTTT.

The chain uses TRBV7-9 and TRBJ2-7; TRBD1 matches 10 bases. The V and J ends lost 5 bases and 1 base, in that order; junction bases with no gene match: 8. Germline CDR1 SEHNR, CDR2 FQNEAQ (reference sequence). The CDR3 consists of 16 residues. The CDR3 sequence: CASSPRDRGDSYEQYF. The DNA for the CDR3 is TGTGCCAGCAGCCCTCGGGACAGGGGCGATTCCTACGAGCAGTACTTC.

The V gene is TRBV7-9, the J gene TRBJ2-1; D remains unclear. This CDR3 spans 13 amino acids. Germline loops: CDR1 SEHNR, CDR2 FQNEAQ (reference sequence). The V gene lost 5 bases and the J gene lost 9 bases, with 14 bases spanning the gap. Here the CDR3 reads CASSPPPGIEQFF. CDR3 DNA: TGTGCCAGCAGCCCACCTCCAGGAATTGAGCAGTTCTTC.

The rearrangement links TRBV27 to TRBJ1-2, with 8 bases that match TRBD1. The V and J ends lost 5 bases and 4 bases, in that order; junction bases with no gene match: 3. CDR3 length: 13 amino acids. The V gene's germline CDR1 is MNHEY and CDR2 SMNVEV (reference sequence). The CDR3, as DNA: TGTGCCAGCAGTGACAGGGGCCCCTATGGCTACACCTTC. Its translation is CASSDRGPYGYTF.